This T cell receptor beta chain was sequenced during a study of regulatory T cells in long-lasting Graves disease. Across the whole study: Newly diagnosed Graves' patients had under 3 months of antithyroid drugs.

Germline V CDR1 and CDR2: MDHEN, SYDVKM. This CDR3 has 14 amino acids. In regard to this clonotype: Its antigen is still unknown. A read error may explain this, as a much larger clone is one base away.

Study-wide results and limits: TRBV28, TRBJ1-2 and TRBJ2-5 emerged as the favored segments in persistent disease.

Regarding time point: newly diagnosed GD, antithyroid drugs for less than 3 months. PBMCs were the source of the RNA used for TCR sequencing. Patients came from an endocrinology department in Xi'an, China. According to the study, TCR beta libraries were built with iRepertoire HTBI primers and CDR3-region Arm-PCR. TCRdb reanalysed the multiplex PCR reads using MiXCR and keeps one entry per CDR3 protein. The data contain 400,000 to 550,000 distinct CDR3 sequences, 15% to 20% of them singletons. This sample also appeared in a second study, on T cells in Graves' hyperthyroidism and ophthalmopathy. As that report states: Most thyroid-expanded clonotypes above 0.001 were also found in blood.

This sample comprised peripheral blood mononuclear cells (PBMCs), obtained at new diagnosis, from a patient treated with antithyroid drugs. This receptor was taken from a woman between 18 and 29 years old with Graves disease. V is TRBV28 and J is TRBJ1-1; no clear D. The CDR3 region is CVSRKTGGNTEAFF. CDR3 in DNA: TGTGTCAGCAGAAAGACGGGCGGGAACACTGAAGCTTTCTTT.